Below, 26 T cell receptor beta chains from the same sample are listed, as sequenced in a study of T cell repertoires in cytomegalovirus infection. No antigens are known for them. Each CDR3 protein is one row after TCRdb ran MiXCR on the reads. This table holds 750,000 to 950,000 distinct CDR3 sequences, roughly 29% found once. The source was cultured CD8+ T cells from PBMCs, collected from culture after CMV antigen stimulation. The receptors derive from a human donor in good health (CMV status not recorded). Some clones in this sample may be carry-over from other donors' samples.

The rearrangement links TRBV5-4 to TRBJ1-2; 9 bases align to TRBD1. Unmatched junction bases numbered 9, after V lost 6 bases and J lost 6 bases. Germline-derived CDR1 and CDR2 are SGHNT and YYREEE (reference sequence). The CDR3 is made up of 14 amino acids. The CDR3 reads CASTWTTGGDGYTF. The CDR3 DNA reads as TGTGCCAGCACCTGGACGACAGGGGGAGATGGCTACACCTTC.

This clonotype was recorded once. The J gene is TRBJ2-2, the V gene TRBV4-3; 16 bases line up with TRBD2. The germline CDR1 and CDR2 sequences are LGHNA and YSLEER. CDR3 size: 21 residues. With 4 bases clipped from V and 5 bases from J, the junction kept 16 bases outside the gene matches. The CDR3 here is CASSRLSPGLAGGGTTGELFF. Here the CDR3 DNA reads TGCGCCAGCAGCCGACTTAGTCCGGGACTAGCGGGGGGGGGAACAACCGGGGAGCTGTTTTTT.

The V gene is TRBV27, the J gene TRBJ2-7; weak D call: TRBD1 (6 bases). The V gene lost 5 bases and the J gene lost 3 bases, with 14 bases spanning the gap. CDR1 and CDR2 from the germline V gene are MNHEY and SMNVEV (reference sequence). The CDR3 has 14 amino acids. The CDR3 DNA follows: TGTGCCAGCAGTGTCAGGGGAAGCCTCTACGAGCAGTACTTC. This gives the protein CASSVRGSLYEQYF.

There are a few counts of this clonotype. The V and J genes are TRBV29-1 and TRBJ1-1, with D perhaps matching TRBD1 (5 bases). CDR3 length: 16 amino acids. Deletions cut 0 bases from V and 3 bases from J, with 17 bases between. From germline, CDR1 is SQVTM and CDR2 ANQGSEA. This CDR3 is CSVEDPRVGVDTEAFF. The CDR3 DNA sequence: TGCAGCGTTGAAGATCCCAGGGTCGGAGTAGACACTGAAGCTTTCTTT.

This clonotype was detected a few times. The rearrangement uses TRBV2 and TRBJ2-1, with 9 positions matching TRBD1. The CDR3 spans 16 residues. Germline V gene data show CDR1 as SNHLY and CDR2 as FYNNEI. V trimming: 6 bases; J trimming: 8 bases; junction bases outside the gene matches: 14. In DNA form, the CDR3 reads TGTGCCAGCAGCGATACGCGGGACAGGGTGCCTCATGAGCAGTTCTTC. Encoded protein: CASSDTRDRVPHEQFF.

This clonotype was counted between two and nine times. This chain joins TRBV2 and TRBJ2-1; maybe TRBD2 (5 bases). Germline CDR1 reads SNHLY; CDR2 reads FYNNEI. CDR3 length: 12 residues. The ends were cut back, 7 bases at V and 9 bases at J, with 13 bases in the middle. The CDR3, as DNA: TGTGCCAGCATGGCGGGCACGGGTGAGCAGTTCTTC. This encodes CASMAGTGEQFF.

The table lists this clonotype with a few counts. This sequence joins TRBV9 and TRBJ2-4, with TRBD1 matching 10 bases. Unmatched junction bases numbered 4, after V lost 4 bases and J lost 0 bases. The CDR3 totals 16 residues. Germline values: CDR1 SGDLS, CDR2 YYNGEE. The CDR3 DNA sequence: TGTGCCAGCAGCTACCGGGACAGGGGAGCCAAAAACATTCAGTACTTC. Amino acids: CASSYRDRGAKNIQYF.

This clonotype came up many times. CDR3 DNA sequence: TGCGCCAGCAGCCTCGATAGCGGGGGAGAGACCCAGTACTTC. It is translated as CASSLDSGGETQYF. This rearrangement joins TRBV4-3 to TRBJ2-5, with 9 bases identical to TRBD2. The J segment lost 4 bases and the V segment lost 4 bases, leaving 4 bases of the junction unmatched. This CDR3 is 14 amino acids long. The germline CDR1 and CDR2 sequences are LGHNA and YSLEER.

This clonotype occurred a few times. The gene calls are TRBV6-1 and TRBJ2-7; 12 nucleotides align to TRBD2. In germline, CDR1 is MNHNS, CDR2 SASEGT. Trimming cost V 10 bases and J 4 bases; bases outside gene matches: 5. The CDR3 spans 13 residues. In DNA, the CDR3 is TGTGCCACCAGACTAGCGGGGGAGTACGAGCAGTACTTC. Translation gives CATRLAGEYEQYF.

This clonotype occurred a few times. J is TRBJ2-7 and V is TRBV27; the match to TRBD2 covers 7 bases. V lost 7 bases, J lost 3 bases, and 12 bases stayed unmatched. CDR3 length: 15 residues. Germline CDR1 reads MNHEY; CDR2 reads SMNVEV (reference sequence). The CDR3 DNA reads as TGTGCCAGCACCCGAGCGGGGAGAGGACTCTACGAGCAGTACTTC. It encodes CASTRAGRGLYEQYF.

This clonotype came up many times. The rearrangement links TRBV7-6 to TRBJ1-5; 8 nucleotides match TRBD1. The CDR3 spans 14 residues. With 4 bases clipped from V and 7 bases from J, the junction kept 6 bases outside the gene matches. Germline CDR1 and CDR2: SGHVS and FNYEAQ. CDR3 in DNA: TGTGCCAGCAGCTCTAGGACAGGGTCACAGCCCCAGCATTTT. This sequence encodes CASSSRTGSQPQHF.

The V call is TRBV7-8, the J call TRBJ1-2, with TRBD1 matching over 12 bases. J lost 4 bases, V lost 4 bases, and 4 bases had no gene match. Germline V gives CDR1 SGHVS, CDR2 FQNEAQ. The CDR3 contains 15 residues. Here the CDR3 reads CASSSGQGAGYGYTF. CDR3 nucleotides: TGTGCCAGCAGCTCGGGACAGGGGGCCGGCTATGGCTACACCTTC.

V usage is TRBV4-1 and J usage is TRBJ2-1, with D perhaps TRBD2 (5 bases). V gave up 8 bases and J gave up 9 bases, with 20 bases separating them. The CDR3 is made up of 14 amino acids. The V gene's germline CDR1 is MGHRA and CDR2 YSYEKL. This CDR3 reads CASRWTPPEGEQFF. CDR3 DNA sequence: TGCGCCAGCCGCTGGACTCCTCCCGAGGGTGAGCAGTTCTTC.

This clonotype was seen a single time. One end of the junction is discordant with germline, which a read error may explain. The CDR3 loop is CASRHPGTGNTVYF. CDR3 bases: TGTGCCAGCAGGCATCCGGGGACTGGAAACACCGTATATTTT. V and J are TRBV12-3 or TRBV12-4 and TRBJ1-3; the D gene is possibly TRBD1 (5 bases). The CDR3 loop spans 14 amino acids.

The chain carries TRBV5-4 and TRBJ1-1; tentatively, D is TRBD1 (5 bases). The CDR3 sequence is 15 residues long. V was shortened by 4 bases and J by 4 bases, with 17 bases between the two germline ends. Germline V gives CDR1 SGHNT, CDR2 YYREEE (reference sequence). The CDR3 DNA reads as TGTGCCAGCAGCCTGACAGCCGCTGGAAGCACTGAAGCTTTCTTT. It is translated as CASSLTAAGSTEAFF.

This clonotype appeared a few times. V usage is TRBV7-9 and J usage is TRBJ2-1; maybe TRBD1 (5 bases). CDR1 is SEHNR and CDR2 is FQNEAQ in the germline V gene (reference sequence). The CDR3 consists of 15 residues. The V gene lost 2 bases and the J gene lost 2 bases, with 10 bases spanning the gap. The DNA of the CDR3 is TGTGCCAGCAGCTTATCAGGGTCCCCCTACAATGAGCAGTTCTTC. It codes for CASSLSGSPYNEQFF.

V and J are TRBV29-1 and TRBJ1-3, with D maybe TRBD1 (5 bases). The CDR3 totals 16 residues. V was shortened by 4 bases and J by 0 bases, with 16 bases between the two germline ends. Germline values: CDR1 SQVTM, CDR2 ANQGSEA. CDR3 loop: CSVGILSTVSGNTIYF. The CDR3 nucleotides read TGCAGCGTTGGGATCCTTTCGACAGTCTCTGGAAACACCATATATTTT.

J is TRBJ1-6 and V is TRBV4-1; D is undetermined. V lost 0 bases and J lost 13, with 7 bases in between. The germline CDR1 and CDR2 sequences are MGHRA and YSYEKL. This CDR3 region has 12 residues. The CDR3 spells CASSQEDRPLHF. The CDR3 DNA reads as TGCGCCAGCAGCCAAGAGGACCGGCCCCTCCACTTT.

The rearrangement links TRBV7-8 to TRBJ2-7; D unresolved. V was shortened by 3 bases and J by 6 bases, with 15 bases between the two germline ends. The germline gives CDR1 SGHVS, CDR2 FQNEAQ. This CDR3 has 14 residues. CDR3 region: CASSFPDGGIEQYF. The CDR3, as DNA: TGTGCCAGCAGCTTCCCGGATGGTGGTATCGAGCAGTACTTC.

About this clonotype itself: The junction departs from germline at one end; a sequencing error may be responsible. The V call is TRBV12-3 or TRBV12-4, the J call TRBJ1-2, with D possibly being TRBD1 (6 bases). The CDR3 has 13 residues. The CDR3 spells CANSQWGAGGYTF. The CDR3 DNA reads TGTGCCAACAGTCAATGGGGGGCGGGAGGCTACACCTTC.

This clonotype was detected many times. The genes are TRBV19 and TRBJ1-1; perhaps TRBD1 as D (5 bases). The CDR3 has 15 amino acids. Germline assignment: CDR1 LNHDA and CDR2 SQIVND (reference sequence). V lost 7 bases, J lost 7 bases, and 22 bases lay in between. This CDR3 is CASTLGNTGGSEAFF. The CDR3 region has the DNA TGTGCCAGTACCCTAGGAAACACGGGGGGAAGTGAAGCTTTCTTT. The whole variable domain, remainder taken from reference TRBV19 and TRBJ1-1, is DGGITQSPKYLFRKEGQNVTLSCEQNLNHDAMYWYRQDPGQGLRLIYYSQIVNDFQKGDIAEGYSVSREKKESFPLTVTSAQKNPTAFYLCASTLGNTGGSEAFFGQGTRLTVV.

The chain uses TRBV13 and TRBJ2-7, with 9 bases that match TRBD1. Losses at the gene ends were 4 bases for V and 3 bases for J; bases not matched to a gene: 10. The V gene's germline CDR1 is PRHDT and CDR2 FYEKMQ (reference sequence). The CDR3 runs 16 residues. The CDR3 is CASSSTEGQGRYEQYF. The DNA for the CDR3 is TGTGCCAGCAGCTCAACAGAGGGACAGGGTCGCTACGAGCAGTACTTC.

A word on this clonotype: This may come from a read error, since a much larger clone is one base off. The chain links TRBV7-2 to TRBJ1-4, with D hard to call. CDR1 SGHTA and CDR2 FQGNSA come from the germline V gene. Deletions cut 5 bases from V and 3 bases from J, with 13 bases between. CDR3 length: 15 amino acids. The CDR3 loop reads CASSIPETPNEKLFF. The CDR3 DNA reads TGTGCCAGCAGCATCCCAGAGACCCCTAATGAAAAACTGTTTTTT.

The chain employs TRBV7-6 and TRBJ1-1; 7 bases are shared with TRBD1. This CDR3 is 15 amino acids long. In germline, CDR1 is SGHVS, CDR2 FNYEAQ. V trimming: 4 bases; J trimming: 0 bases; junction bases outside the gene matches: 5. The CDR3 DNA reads TGTGCCAGCAGCTACCGACAGGGCCTGAACACTGAAGCTTTCTTT. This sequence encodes CASSYRQGLNTEAFF.

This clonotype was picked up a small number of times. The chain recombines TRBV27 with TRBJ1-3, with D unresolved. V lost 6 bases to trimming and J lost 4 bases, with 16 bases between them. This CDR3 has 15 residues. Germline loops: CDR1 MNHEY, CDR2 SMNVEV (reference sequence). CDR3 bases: TGTGCCAGCAGCGAGGCACCACCGGGGGGAAACACCATATATTTT. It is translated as CASSEAPPGGNTIYF.

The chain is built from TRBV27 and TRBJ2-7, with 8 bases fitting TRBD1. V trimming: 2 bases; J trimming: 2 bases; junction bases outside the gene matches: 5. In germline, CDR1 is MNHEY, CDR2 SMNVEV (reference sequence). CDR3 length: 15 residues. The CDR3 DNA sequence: TGTGCCAGCAGTTTAACCGGACAGGGCACCTACGAGCAGTACGTC. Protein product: CASSLTGQGTYEQYV.